This T cell receptor beta chain was recovered during a study of OX40 agonist ivuxolimab in advanced cancers. The V segment lost 6 bases and the J segment 7 bases; nucleotides outside the gene matches: 32. The length of the CDR3 is 23 residues. Germline V gene lookup returns CDR1 LNHDA and CDR2 SQIVND (reference sequence). TCRdb's copy holds only in-frame clones and misses some; the assay was immunoSEQ multiplex PCR. The sample has tens of thousands of clones; roughly 80% are singletons. The TCR sequence derives from an adult with an advanced solid tumor such as melanoma, head and neck, liver or kidney cancer. The genes are TRBV19 and TRBJ2-1; 11 bases fit TRBD1. Sequenced here: CD4+ or CD8+ T cells sorted from blood, sampled in a trial of the OX40 agonist ivuxolimab. CDR3 in DNA: TGTGCCAGTAGAGGGGTCCAAGGACAGGGGGCAAGTAGGGCGGGAGTTAGTGGGAATGAGCAGTTCTTC. It specifies CASRGVQGQGASRAGVSGNEQFF.